This T cell receptor (beta chain) was documented in a study of blood T cells in healthy people across ages (dated by TCRdb to 2014 to 2015). Background for the entire study: Template switching captured roughly one uniquely barcoded TCR beta cDNA molecule per two T cells in model experiments. Using deep sequencing normalized with unique cDNA molecular identifiers, the study measured how TCR beta repertoire diversity changes with age. Four age groups were formed from the donors: young (average roughly 15 years), middle-aged (less than 40), aged (around 62) and long-lived (82). To avoid experimental bias, donors of different ages were distributed randomly across sequencing lanes. For two donors (one aged 18 to 29 and one aged 80 or older), the study analyzed two additional independent replicas of 1 million unique cDNA reads from the same blood draw. Study-wide findings and limitations: Observed TCR beta diversity correlated strongly with the percentage of naive T cells measured by flow cytometry. Since profiling was done on bulk unsorted PBMCs, naive and antigen-experienced compartments could not be conclusively compared. Estimates of total diversity from one million sequenced T cells were regarded as lower bounds and underestimates. Donor CMV infection status was unknown, potentially confounding age-related changes in expanded clonotypes. The long-lived group showed more naive CD4+ T cells, fewer expanded clones and increased TCR diversity than the aged group, suggesting age selection. Observed TCR beta diversity per million T cells fell roughly linearly with age, and a significant reduction was already apparent by age roughly 40.

The donors were about 40 Caucasian individuals from Russia, aged roughly 6 to 100 years, who were systemically healthy. About 9.1 milliliters of peripheral blood were collected from each donor into EDTA-treated Vacutainer tubes. Ficoll-Paque density-gradient centrifugation was used to isolate PBMCs, with at least 7 million per sample. Trizol reagent was used to extract total RNA from the PBMCs, yielding at least 5.5 micrograms per sample. Naive CD45RAhigh/CD27high T cell percentages were measured by flow cytometry on a PBMC aliquot from every donor. This clonotype has only one observation. Its antigen is not yet known. The record has no base qualities; no much larger clone is one base away. The protocol used for the library was 5' RACE. The instrument was an Illumina HiSeq 2500. A second PCR of roughly 7 to 11 cycles was performed with a sample-barcoded 5' primer and a J-beta primer mix. A unique molecular identifier was introduced onto each TCR beta cDNA molecule by a template-switch 5' adaptor carrying 12 random nucleotides. At least 3 million CDR3-containing paired-end reads were obtained from each sample. All of the RNA was converted into first-strand cDNA using the Mint cDNA synthesis kit, with a TRBC-specific oligonucleotide serving as the primer. Following uracil-DNA glycosylase treatment, a first 18-cycle PCR with universal primers M1SS and BC2_uni_R was performed on all cDNA. In the source study's methods: For normalization, 1 million high-quality reads were randomly selected from each sample, with every read carrying a distinct molecular identifier. Instead of being binned into consensus sequences, reads with shared molecular identifiers were discarded. MiTCR, set to a Q25 quality threshold and the strictest error-elimination algorithm, was used for CDR3 identification, clonotype clustering and error correction. A nonparametric unseen species model with Euler transformation was used to estimate lower-bound total TCR beta diversity. TCRdb ran its own pipeline on the public reads, namely fastp trimming at Q25 and MiXCR clone calling, and kept in-frame beta chains. Identical CDR3 protein sequences are pooled into one entry, listed with their most common genes and DNA. TCRdb, not the original authors, processed these V and J calls. The sample records about 1.1 million distinct CDR3 sequences, less than 45% of which are singletons. Around 13% of the sample is taken by the ten largest.

V drops 2 bases and J drops 1 base, leaving 9 bases in between. Counted from cysteine to phenylalanine, this CDR3 has 14 amino acids. Only the CDR3 part of the read is kept: 42 bases, read in frame from the first base. CDR1 SGHRS and CDR2 YFSETQ were looked up in the germline V gene. The sequence derives from a young man in good health. The chain is made from TRBV5-1 and TRBJ1-1, with TRBD1 perhaps the D gene, on 5 matching bases. The material sequenced was blood. The CDR3 reads CASSFAGQNTEAFF. The DNA reads as follows: TGCGCCAGCAGCTTCGCGGGGCAGAACACTGAAGCTTTCTTT. The full variable domain, completed from the reference TRBV5-1 and TRBJ1-1 proteins outside the CDR3, reads KAGVTQTPRYLIKTRGQQVTLSCSPISGHRSVSWYQQTPGQGLQFLFEYFSETQRNKGNFPGRFSGRQFSNSRSEMNVSTLELGDSALYLCASSFAGQNTEAFFGQGTRLTVV.